This T cell receptor beta chain comes out of a study of response to subunit inactivated influenza vaccine. TCRdb re-called the RT-PCR reads through MiXCR, storing one row per CDR3 protein. This sample has approximately 520,000 distinct CDR3 sequences, with approximately 15% found just once. Trimming removed 0 bases from V and 2 bases from J, with 10 bases in between. This CDR3 is built from 15 residues. Germline values: CDR1 LGHNA, CDR2 YSLEER. There are a few counts of this clonotype. The material sequenced was CD4+ T cells sorted from PBMCs, taken 23 months after vaccination. The chain joins TRBV4-3 to TRBJ1-1; perhaps TRBD1 as D (5 bases). The origin of this receptor is a man aged 50 to 69 who received an inactivated influenza vaccine. The CDR3 DNA follows: TGCGCCAGCAGCCAAGAGGCAGGGAAAAACACTGAAGCTTTCTTT. Amino acid sequence: CASSQEAGKNTEAFF.